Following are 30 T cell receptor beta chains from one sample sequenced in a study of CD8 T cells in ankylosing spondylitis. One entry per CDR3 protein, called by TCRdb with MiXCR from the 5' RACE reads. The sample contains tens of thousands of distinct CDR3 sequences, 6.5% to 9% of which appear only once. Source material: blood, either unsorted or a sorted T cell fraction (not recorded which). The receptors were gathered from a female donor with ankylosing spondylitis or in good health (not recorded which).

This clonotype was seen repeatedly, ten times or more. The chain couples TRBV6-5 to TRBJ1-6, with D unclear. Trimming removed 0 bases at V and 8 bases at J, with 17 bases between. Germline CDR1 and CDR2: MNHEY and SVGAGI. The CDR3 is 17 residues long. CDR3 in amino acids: CASSYSIGANLDSPLHF. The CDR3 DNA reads TGTGCCAGCAGTTACTCGATAGGTGCGAATTTGGATTCACCCCTCCACTTT.

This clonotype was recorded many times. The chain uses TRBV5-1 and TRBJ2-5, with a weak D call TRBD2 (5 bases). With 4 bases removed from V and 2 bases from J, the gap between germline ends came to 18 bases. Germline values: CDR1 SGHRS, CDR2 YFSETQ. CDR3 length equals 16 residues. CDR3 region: CASSPAEGVRQETQYF. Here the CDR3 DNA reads TGCGCCAGCAGCCCAGCCGAGGGAGTCCGGCAAGAGACCCAGTACTTC.

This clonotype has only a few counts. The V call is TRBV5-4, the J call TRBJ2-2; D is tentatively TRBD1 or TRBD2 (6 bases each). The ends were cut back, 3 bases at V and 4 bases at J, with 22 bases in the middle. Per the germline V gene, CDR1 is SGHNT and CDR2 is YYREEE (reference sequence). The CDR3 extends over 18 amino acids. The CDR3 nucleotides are TGTGCCAGCAGCTACAGCCGGGACTCCACAGGGAGCACCGGGGAGCTGTTTTTT. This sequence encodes CASSYSRDSTGSTGELFF.

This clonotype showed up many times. CDR3 protein: CASSLELARNTGELFF. In nucleotides, the CDR3 is TGTGCCAGCAGCTTAGAACTAGCGCGGAACACCGGGGAGCTGTTTTTT. This chain links TRBV7-6 with TRBJ2-2; 7 bases map to TRBD2. V shed 1 base, J shed 1 base, and the junction held 3 bases outside the gene matches. CDR1 is SGHVS, CDR2 FNYEAQ, per germline. This CDR3 is 16 amino acids long. Filled out from reference TRBV7-6 and TRBJ2-2, the complete variable domain reads GAGVSQSPRYKVTKRGQDVALRCDPISGHVSLYWYRQALGQGPEFLTYFNYEAQQDKSGLPNDRFSAERPEGSISTLTIQRTEQRDSAMYRCASSLELARNTGELFFGEGSRLTVL.

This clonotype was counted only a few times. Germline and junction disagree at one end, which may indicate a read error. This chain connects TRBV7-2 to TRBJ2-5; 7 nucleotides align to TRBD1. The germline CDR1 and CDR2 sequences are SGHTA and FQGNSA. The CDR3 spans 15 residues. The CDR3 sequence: CASSFLSPQGPKQHF. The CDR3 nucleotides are TGTGCCAGCAGCTTCCTGAGCCCACAGGGGCCCAAGCAGCACTTC.

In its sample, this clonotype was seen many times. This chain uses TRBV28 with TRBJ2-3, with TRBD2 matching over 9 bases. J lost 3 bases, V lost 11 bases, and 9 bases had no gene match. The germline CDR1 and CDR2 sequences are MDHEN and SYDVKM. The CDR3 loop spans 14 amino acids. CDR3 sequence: CAWRGGPGTDTQYF. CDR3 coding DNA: TGTGCCTGGCGGGGGGGGCCAGGGACAGATACGCAGTATTTT. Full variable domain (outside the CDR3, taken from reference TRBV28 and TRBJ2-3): DVKVTQSSRYLVKRTGEKVFLECVQDMDHENMFWYRQDPGLGLRLIYFSYDVKMKEKGDIPEGYSVSREKKERFSLILESASTNQTSMYLCAWRGGPGTDTQYFGPGTRLTVL.

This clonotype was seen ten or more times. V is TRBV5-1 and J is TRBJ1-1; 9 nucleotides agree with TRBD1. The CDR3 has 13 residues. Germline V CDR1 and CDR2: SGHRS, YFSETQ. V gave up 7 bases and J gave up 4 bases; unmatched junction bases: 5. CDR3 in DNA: TGCGCCAGCGGGACAGGGTCGGGCACTGAAGCTTTCTTT. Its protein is CASGTGSGTEAFF. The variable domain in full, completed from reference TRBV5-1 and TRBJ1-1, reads KAGVTQTPRYLIKTRGQQVTLSCSPISGHRSVSWYQQTPGQGLQFLFEYFSETQRNKGNFPGRFSGRQFSNSRSEMNVSTLELGDSALYLCASGTGSGTEAFFGQGTRLTVV.

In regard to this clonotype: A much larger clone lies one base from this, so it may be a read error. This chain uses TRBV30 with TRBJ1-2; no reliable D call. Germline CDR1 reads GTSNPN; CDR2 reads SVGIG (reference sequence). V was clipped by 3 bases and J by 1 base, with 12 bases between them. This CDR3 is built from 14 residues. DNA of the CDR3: TGTGCCTGGAGGAGAGAAACGGTTAACTATGGCTACACCTTC. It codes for CAWRRETVNYGYTF.

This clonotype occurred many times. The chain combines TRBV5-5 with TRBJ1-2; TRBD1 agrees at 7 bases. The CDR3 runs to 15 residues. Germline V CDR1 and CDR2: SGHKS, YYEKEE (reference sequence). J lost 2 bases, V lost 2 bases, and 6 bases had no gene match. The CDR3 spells CASSFPGRGNYGYTF. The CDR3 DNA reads TGTGCCAGCAGCTTTCCCGGCAGGGGGAACTATGGCTACACCTTC.

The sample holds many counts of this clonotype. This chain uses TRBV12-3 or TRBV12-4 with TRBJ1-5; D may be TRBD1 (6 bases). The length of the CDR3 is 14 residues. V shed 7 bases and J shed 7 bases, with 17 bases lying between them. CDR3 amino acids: CASTLAGASQPQHF. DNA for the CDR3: TGTGCCAGCACCCTCGCAGGGGCAAGCCAGCCCCAGCATTTT.

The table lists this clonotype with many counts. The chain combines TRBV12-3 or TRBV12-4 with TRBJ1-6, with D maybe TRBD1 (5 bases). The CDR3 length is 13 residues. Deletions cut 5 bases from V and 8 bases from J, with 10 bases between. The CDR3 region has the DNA TGTGCCAGCAGTCCGGACACTTATTCACCCCTCCACTTT. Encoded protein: CASSPDTYSPLHF.

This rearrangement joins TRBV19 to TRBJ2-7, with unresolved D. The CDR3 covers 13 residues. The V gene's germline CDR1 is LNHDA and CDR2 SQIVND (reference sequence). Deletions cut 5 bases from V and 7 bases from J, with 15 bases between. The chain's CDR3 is CASSRLPIREQYF. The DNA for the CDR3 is TGTGCCAGTAGTCGTCTTCCAATTCGGGAGCAGTACTTC.

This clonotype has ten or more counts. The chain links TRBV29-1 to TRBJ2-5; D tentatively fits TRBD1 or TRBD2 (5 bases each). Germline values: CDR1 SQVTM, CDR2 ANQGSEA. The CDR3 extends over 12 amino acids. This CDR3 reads CSVGEVQETQYF. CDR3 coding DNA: TGCAGTGTGGGGGAAGTCCAAGAGACCCAGTACTTC.

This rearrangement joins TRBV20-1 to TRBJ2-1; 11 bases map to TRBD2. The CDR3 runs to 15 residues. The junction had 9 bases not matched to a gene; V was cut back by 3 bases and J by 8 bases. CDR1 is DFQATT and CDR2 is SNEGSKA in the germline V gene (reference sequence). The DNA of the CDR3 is TGCAGTGCTAGGGTAGCGGGGGGGCCTTTTGATGAGCAGTTCTTC. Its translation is CSARVAGGPFDEQFF.

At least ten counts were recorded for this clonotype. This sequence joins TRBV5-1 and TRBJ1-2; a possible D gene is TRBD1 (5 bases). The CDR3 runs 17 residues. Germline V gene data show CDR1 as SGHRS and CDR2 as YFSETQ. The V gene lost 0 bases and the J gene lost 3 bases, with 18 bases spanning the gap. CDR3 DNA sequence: TGCGCCAGCAGCTTGGACGCCGCAGGGAATGAGGACTATGGCTACACCTTC. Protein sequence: CASSLDAAGNEDYGYTF.

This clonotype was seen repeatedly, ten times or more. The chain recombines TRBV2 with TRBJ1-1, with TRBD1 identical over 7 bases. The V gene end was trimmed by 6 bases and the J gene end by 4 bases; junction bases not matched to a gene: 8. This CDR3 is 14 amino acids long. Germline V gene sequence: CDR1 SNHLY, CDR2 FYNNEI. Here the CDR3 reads CASRNTGAITEAFF. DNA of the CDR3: TGTGCCAGCAGGAATACAGGGGCAATCACTGAAGCTTTCTTT. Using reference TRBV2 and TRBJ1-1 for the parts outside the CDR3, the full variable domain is EPEVTQTPSHQVTQMGQEVILRCVPISNHLYFYWYRQILGQKVEFLVSFYNNEISEKSEIFDDQFSVERPDGSNFTLKIRSTKLEDSAMYFCASRNTGAITEAFFGQGTRLTVV.

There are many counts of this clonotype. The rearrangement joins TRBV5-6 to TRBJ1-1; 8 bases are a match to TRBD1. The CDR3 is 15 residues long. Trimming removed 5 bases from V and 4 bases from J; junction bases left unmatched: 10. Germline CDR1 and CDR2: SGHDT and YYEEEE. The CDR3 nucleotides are TGTGCCAGCAGGGGGGCAGGGGGCATGGGCACTGAAGCTTTCTTT. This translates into CASRGAGGMGTEAFF.

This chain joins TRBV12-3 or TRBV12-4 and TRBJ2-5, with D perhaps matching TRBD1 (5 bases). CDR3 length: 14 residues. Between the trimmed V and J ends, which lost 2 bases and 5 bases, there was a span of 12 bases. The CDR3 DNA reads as TGTGCCAGCAGTTTACTCGGCAGGGATGAGACCCAGTACTTC. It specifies CASSLLGRDETQYF.

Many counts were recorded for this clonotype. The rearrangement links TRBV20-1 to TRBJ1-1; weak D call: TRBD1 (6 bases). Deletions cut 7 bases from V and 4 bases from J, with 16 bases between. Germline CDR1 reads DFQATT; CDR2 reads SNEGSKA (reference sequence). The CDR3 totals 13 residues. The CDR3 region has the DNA TGCAGTGGTTACAGGGCACCGGGCACTGAAGCTTTCTTT. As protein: CSGYRAPGTEAFF.

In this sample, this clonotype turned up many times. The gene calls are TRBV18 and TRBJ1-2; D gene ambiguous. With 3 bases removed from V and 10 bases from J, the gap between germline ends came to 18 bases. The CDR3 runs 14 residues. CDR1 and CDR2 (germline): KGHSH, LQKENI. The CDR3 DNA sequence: TGTGCCAGCTCACCGGTGTCGAGGCACAGTGACTACACCTTC. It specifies CASSPVSRHSDYTF.

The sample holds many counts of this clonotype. For the CDR3, the DNA is TGTGCCAGCTCACCCCGGGGACAGGCCCCAATGAACACTGAAGCTTTCTTT. Protein sequence: CASSPRGQAPMNTEAFF. The rearrangement joins TRBV18 to TRBJ1-1; 8 bases fit TRBD1. Per germline, CDR1 KGHSH and CDR2 LQKENI. The trim removed 3 bases at V and 0 bases at J, leaving 9 bases unmatched. This CDR3 comprises 17 residues.

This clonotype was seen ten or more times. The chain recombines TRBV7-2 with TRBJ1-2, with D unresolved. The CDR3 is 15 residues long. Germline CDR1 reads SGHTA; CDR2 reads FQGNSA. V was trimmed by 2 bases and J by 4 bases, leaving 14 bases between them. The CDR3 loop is CASSLNAARRYGYTF. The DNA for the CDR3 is TGTGCCAGCAGCTTAAACGCCGCCAGACGCTATGGCTACACCTTC.

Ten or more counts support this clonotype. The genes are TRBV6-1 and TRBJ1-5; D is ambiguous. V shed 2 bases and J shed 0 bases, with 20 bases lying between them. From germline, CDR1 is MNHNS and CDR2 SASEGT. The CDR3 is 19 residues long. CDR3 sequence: CASSENWYGKTDSNQPQHF. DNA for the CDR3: TGTGCCAGCAGTGAAAATTGGTATGGGAAGACGGATAGCAATCAGCCCCAGCATTTT.

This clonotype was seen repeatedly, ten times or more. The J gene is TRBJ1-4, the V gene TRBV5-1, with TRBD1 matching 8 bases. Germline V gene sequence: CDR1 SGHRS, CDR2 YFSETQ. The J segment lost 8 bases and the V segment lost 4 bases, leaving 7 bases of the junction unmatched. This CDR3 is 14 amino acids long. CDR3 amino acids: CASSTWTGNEKLFF. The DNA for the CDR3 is TGCGCCAGCAGCACGTGGACAGGGAACGAAAAACTGTTTTTT.

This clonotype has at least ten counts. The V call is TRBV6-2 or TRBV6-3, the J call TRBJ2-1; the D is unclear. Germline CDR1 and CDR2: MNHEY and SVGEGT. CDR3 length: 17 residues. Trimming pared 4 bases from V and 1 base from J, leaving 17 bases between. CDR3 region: CASSFLTGSISYNEQFF. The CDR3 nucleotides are TGTGCCAGCAGTTTCCTAACGGGCTCGATATCCTACAATGAGCAGTTCTTC.

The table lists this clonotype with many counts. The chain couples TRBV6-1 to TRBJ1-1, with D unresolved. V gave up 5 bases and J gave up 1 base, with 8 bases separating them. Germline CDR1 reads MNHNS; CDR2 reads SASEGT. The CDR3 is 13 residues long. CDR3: CASSLTTNTEAFF. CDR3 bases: TGTGCCAGCAGTCTTACAACGAACACTGAAGCTTTCTTT.

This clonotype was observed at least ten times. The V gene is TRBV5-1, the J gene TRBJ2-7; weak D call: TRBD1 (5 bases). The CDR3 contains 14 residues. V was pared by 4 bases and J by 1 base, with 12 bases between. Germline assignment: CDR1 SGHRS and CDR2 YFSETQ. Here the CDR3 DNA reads TGCGCCAGCAGCCCTGACAGTCCTTCCTACGAGCAGTACGTC. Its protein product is CASSPDSPSYEQYV.

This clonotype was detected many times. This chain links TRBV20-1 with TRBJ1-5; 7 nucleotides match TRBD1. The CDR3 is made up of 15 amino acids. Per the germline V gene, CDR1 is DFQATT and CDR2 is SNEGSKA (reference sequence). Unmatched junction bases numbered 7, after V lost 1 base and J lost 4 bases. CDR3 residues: CSARVPGTDNQPQHF. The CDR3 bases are TGCAGTGCTAGAGTCCCAGGGACAGATAATCAGCCCCAGCATTTT.

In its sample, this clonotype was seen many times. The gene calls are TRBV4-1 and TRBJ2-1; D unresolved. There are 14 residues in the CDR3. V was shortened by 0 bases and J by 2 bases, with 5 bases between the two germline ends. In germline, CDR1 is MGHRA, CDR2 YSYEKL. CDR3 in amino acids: CASSQDLTYNEQFF. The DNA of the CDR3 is TGCGCCAGCAGCCAAGATCTCACCTACAATGAGCAGTTCTTC.

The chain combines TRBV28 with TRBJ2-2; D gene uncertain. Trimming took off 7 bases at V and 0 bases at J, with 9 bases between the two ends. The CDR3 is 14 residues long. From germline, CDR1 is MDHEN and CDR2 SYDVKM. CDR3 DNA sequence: TGTGCCAGCACCCCCCGGACGAACACCGGGGAGCTGTTTTTT. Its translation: CASTPRTNTGELFF.